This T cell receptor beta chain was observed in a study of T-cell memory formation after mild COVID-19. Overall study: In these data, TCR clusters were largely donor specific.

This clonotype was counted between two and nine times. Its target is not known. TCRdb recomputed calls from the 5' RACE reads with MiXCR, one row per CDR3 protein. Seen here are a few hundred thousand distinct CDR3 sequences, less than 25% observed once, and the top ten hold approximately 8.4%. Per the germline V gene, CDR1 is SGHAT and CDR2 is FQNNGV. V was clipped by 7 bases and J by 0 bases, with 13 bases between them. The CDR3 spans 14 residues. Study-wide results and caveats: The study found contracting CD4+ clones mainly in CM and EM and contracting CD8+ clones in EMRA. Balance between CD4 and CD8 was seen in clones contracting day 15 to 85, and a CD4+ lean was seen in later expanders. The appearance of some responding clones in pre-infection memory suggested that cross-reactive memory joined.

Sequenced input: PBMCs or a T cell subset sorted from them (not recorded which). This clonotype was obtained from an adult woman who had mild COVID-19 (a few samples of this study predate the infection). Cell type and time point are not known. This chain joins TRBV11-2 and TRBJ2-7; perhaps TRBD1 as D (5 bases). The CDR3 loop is CASTRVTDSYEQYF. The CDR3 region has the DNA TGTGCCAGCACCAGGGTAACTGACTCCTACGAGCAGTACTTC.